This T cell receptor (beta chain) was identified during a study of response to subunit inactivated influenza vaccine. The CDR3 extends over 12 amino acids. CDR1 and CDR2 (germline): SEHNR, FQNEAQ (reference sequence). With 4 bases removed from V and 6 bases from J, the gap between germline ends came to 10 bases. Via MiXCR, TCRdb re-called the RT-PCR reads, giving one row per CDR3 protein. The table lists around 570,000 distinct CDR3 sequences, around 11% of them singletons. A further study also used this sample, focusing on T cells expressing NK-cell markers. This second study says: For TCR beta, cDNA was produced by 5'RACE template switching with UMIs.

The chain is built from TRBV7-9 and TRBJ2-7, with TRBD1 as a possible D gene (5 bases). Material: PBMCs from blood, obtained on the day of vaccination. The origin of this receptor is a man in his fifties or sixties who received an inactivated influenza vaccine. The CDR3 region has the DNA TGTGCCAGCAGCTCAGGGTACGGCGAGCAGTACTTC. Protein sequence: CASSSGYGEQYF. Variable domain in full (rest from reference TRBV7-9 and TRBJ2-7): DTGVSQNPRHKITKRGQNVTFRCDPISEHNRLYWYRQTLGQGPEFLTYFQNEAQLEKSRLLSDRFSAERPKGSFSTLEIQRTEQGDSAMYLCASSSGYGEQYFGPGTRLTVT.